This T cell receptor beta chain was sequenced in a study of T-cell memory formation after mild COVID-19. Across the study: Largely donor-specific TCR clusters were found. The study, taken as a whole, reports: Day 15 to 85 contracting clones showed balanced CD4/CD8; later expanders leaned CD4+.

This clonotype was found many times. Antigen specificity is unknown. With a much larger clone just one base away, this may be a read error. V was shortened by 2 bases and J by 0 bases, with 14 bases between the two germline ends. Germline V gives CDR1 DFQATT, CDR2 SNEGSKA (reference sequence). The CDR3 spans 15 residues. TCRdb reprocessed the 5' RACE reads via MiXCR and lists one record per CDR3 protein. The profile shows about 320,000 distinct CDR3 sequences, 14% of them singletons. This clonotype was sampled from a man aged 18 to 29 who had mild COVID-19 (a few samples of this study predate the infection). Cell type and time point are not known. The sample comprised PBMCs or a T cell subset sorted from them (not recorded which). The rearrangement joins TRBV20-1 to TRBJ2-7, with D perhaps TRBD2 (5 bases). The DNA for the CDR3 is TGCAGTGCTAGAACCGGACTGTTGAGCTCCTACGAGCAGTACTTC. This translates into CSARTGLLSSYEQYF.